The 18 T cell receptor beta chains given below trace back to one sample, sequenced in a study of Ad26.COV2.S vaccination and SARS-CoV-2 variants. Profiling relied on immunoSEQ multiplex PCR, and the TCRdb table lists in-frame clones only, not all of them. The table has 400,000 or so clones, approximately 86% seen once. Sample treatment: some 19 received Ad26.COV2.S at low or high dose, single or two shots; several received placebo; per-sample allocation not given. Each sample was drawn 63 days after the first injection (of vaccine or placebo). Material: peripheral blood, obtained in a trial of Ad26.COV2.S vaccine versus placebo. The receptors here all came from a person aged 18-60 years who received the Ad26.COV2.S COVID-19 vaccine or a placebo.

The chain uses TRBV6-5 and TRBJ2-1; 7 bases line up with TRBD1. The CDR3 loop spans 14 amino acids. The V gene end was trimmed by 6 bases and the J gene end by 5 bases; junction bases not matched to a gene: 7. Germline V CDR1 and CDR2: MNHEY, SVGAGI. The CDR3 DNA reads as TGTGCCAGCAGCCACCTGGGACAGAACAATGAGCAGTTCTTC. Its protein product is CASSHLGQNNEQFF.

This clone is a singleton in its sample. This chain connects TRBV6-2 or TRBV6-3 to TRBJ2-7, with TRBD1 identical over 7 bases. This CDR3 comprises 15 residues. Looked up from germline, CDR1 is MNHEY and CDR2 is SVGEGT. V shed 5 bases and J 2 bases; nucleotides not matched to a gene: 9. For the CDR3, the DNA is TGTGCCAGCAGTAACCCGGGACAGACGACCTACGAGCAGTACTTC. It specifies CASSNPGQTTYEQYF.

V is TRBV11-3 and J is TRBJ2-1; tentatively, D is TRBD2 (5 bases). The V end lost 3 bases, the J end lost 2 bases, and 11 bases lay between the germline ends. The CDR3 consists of 15 residues. The germline V gene encodes CDR1 SGHNT and CDR2 YENEEA. The CDR3, as DNA: TGTGCCAGCAGCTTTGAGGGTTTTGCCTACAATGAGCAGTTCTTC. It translates to CASSFEGFAYNEQFF.

This clone was recorded a few times. CDR3 nucleotides: TGTGCCAGCAGGGGTTCAGACGGCTACACCTTC. It specifies CASRGSDGYTF. The chain has TRBV2 and TRBJ1-2; D is undetermined. Trimming took 6 bases from V and 8 from J, leaving 10 bases between them. CDR3 length: 11 residues. CDR1 SNHLY and CDR2 FYNNEI come from the germline V gene.

The chain carries TRBV9 and TRBJ1-2; maybe TRBD1 (5 bases). The CDR3 length is 13 residues. Germline CDR1 SGDLS, CDR2 YYNGEE. Trimming pared 1 base from V and 8 bases from J, leaving 12 bases between. CDR3 amino acids: CASSVYGGDGYTF. The CDR3 DNA follows: TGTGCCAGCAGCGTATACGGGGGGGACGGCTACACCTTC.

This sequence joins TRBV6-5 and TRBJ2-1; tentative D call: TRBD2 (6 bases). This CDR3 is 15 amino acids long. Trimming took off 3 bases at V and 0 bases at J, with 9 bases between the two ends. CDR1 is MNHEY, CDR2 SVGAGI, per germline. The CDR3 DNA reads TGTGCCAGCAGTTATAGCGGTATCTCCTACAATGAGCAGTTCTTC. Translation: CASSYSGISYNEQFF.

This sequence joins TRBV4-3 and TRBJ1-2; D remains ambiguous. The CDR3 loop spans 16 amino acids. Germline lookup yields CDR1 LGHNA and CDR2 YSLEER. The V gene lost 0 bases and the J gene lost 8 bases, with 19 bases spanning the gap. CDR3 in DNA: TGCGCCAGCAGCCAAGAAAGACACCCCCCCACACGCGGCTACACCTTC. It specifies CASSQERHPPTRGYTF.

The chain is built from TRBV3-1 (or the pseudogene TRBV3-2) and TRBJ2-3; D unclear. V lost 4 bases to trimming and J lost 4 bases, with 15 bases between them. Looked up from germline, CDR1 is LGHDT and CDR2 is YNNKEL (reference sequence). The CDR3 consists of 15 residues. The CDR3 reads CASSPHGRRADTQYF. CDR3 DNA: TGTGCCAGCAGCCCCCACGGGCGTCGTGCAGATACGCAGTATTTT.

V is TRBV7-2 and J is TRBJ2-5, with TRBD1 matching 7 bases. Germline V gene data show CDR1 as SGHTA and CDR2 as FQGNSA. After removal of 3 bases from V and 3 bases from J, the junction contained 7 bases not matched to a gene. CDR3 length: 15 residues. The chain's CDR3 is CASSFRLGTEETQYF. As DNA, the CDR3 is TGTGCCAGCAGCTTTCGGCTGGGGACAGAAGAGACCCAGTACTTC.

The gene calls are TRBV5-1 and TRBJ1-3; 8 bases are shared with TRBD1. The CDR3 runs 14 residues. The ends lost 4 bases at V and 4 bases at J; junction bases unmatched: 4. CDR1 SGHRS and CDR2 YFSETQ come from the germline V gene. CDR3 residues: CASSQDRVGNTIYF. The CDR3 bases are TGCGCCAGCAGCCAGGACAGGGTCGGAAACACCATATATTTT.

This clone was recorded only once. The chain uses TRBV7-9 and TRBJ1-1; maybe TRBD1 (5 bases). The CDR3 spans 13 residues. Germline values: CDR1 SEHNR, CDR2 FQNEAQ (reference sequence). With 5 bases removed from V and 8 bases from J, the gap between germline ends came to 15 bases. The CDR3 sequence is CASSQPGWGEAFF. The CDR3 DNA is TGTGCCAGCAGCCAACCGGGATGGGGGGAAGCTTTCTTT.

V is TRBV9 and J is TRBJ1-3, with D unresolved. V was cut by 2 bases and J by 0 bases, with 6 bases left in between. Germline CDR1 reads SGDLS; CDR2 reads YYNGEE. CDR3 length equals 14 residues. In nucleotides, the CDR3 is TGTGCCAGCAGCGTGGGGAACTCTGGAAACACCATATATTTT. This codes for CASSVGNSGNTIYF.

This clone occurred once. V and J are TRBV6-2 or TRBV6-3 and TRBJ2-7, with D tentatively TRBD2 (5 bases). The germline CDR1 and CDR2 sequences are MNHEY and SVGEGT. V lost 1 base and J 0 bases, leaving 13 bases between the germline ends. CDR3 size: 16 residues. The CDR3 coding sequence is TGTGCCAGCAGTTACTACCTTCCAGCGGTCTCCTACGAGCAGTACTTC. As protein: CASSYYLPAVSYEQYF.

The chain recombines TRBV11-2 with TRBJ1-1, with D perhaps matching TRBD1 (6 bases). Germline CDR1 SGHAT, CDR2 FQNNGV. CDR3 length: 19 amino acids. V shed 5 bases and J shed 9 bases, with 34 bases lying between them. CDR3 residues: CASSGGGAVGQRIRGKAFF. The CDR3 region has the DNA TGTGCCAGCAGCGGAGGGGGTGCAGTCGGTCAAAGAATCCGTGGCAAAGCTTTCTTT.

This clone has just one count. The chain links TRBV20-1 to TRBJ2-4, with D perhaps matching TRBD1 (6 bases). V lost 3 bases to trimming and J lost 7 bases, with 7 bases between them. The CDR3 is 11 amino acids. Germline values: CDR1 DFQATT, CDR2 SNEGSKA (reference sequence). The CDR3 loop reads CSARGANIQYF. CDR3 nucleotides: TGCAGTGCTAGGGGGGCGAACATTCAGTACTTC.

The chain employs TRBV3-1 (or the pseudogene TRBV3-2) and TRBJ1-3, with D hard to call. The V gene lost 1 base and the J gene lost 0 bases, with 7 bases spanning the gap. The length of the CDR3 is 15 residues. The germline V gene encodes CDR1 LGHDT and CDR2 YNNKEL (reference sequence). The CDR3 DNA sequence: TGTGCCAGCAGCCAAGGCCAGCTCTCTGGAAACACCATATATTTT. It is translated as CASSQGQLSGNTIYF.

The rearrangement links TRBV7-9 to TRBJ2-2, with TRBD1 identical over 8 bases. The CDR3 sequence is 15 residues long. V was pared by 4 bases and J by 6 bases, with 7 bases of the junction left unmatched. CDR1 is SEHNR and CDR2 is FQNEAQ in the germline V gene (reference sequence). The CDR3 loop reads CASSSDRAPAGELFF. The CDR3 DNA is TGTGCCAGCAGCTCGGACAGGGCCCCCGCCGGGGAGCTGTTTTTT.

This clone was seen a single time. This chain uses TRBV6-5 with TRBJ2-1, with TRBD2 identical over 9 bases. CDR1 and CDR2 (germline): MNHEY, SVGAGI. Losses at the gene ends were 2 bases for V and 9 bases for J; bases not matched to a gene: 8. CDR3 size: 15 residues. This CDR3 is CASSYGGGATGEQFF. The DNA of the CDR3 is TGTGCCAGCAGTTACGGCGGGGGGGCCACAGGTGAGCAGTTCTTC.